The clone carrying this T cell receptor beta chain occurred once. Its target is unknown. This entry is derived from a study of cytomegalovirus exposure and HLA in healthy donors. Study-wide points: The listing of roughly 160 TCR beta chains classed them as cytomegalovirus-associated. Presence/absence analyses supposed approximately even sequencing depth among donors. Relative to the approximately 700-donor mean, N-insertions were reportedly fewer in an Asian-associated ancestry cluster in a later analysis.

Vbeta (60) and Jbeta (13) primers were used in the PCR. The table came from immunoSEQ multiplex PCR; TCRdb's copy has only in-frame clones and leaves some out. The data show approximately 180,000 clones, more than 60% seen once. The length of the CDR3 is 13 residues. The germline V gene encodes CDR1 SGHRS and CDR2 YFSETQ. Trimming removed 6 bases from V and 6 bases from J; junction bases left unmatched: 7. This chain joins TRBV5-1 and TRBJ2-7, with TRBD1 matching over 9 bases. The sequence was obtained from a woman in her 30s in good health and CMV-seropositive. The source material was PBMCs. The CDR3 loop is CASTWDRALEQYF. The CDR3 nucleotides are TGCGCCAGCACCTGGGACAGGGCGCTCGAGCAGTACTTC. Full variable domain (missing parts from reference TRBV5-1 and TRBJ2-7): KAGVTQTPRYLIKTRGQQVTLSCSPISGHRSVSWYQQTPGQGLQFLFEYFSETQRNKGNFPGRFSGRQFSNSRSEMNVSTLELGDSALYLCASTWDRALEQYFGPGTRLTVT.